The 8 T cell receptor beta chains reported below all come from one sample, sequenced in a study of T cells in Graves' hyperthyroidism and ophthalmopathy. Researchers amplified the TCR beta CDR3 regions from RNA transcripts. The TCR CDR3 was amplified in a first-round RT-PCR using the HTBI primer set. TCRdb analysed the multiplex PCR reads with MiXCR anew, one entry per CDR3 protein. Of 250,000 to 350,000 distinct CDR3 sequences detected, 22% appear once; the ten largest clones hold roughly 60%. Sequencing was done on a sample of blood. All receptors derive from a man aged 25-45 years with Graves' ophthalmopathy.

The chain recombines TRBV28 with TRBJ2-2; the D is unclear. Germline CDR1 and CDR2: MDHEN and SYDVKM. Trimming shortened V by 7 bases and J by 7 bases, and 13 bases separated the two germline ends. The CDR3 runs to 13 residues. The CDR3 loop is CASTPARSGELFF. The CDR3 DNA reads TGTGCCAGCACCCCGGCCCGGAGCGGGGAGCTGTTTTTT.

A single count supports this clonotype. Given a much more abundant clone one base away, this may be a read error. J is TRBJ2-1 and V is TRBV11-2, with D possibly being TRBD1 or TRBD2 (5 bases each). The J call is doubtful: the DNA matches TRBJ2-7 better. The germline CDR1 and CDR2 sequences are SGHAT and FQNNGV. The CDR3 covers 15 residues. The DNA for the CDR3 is TGTGCCAGCAGCTCAAACAGGACTTCCTCCAATGAGCAGTACTTC. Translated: CASSSNRTSSNEQYF.

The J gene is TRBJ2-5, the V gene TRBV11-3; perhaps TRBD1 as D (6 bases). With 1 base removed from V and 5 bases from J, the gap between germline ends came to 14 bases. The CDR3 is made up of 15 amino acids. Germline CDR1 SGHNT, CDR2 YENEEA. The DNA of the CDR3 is TGTGCCAGCAGCTTAGGAACAGGGCGTTGGGAGACCCAGTACTTC. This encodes CASSLGTGRWETQYF. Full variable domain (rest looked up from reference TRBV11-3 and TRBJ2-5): EAGVVQSPRYKIIEKKQPVAFWCNPISGHNTLYWYLQNLGQGPELLIRYENEEAVDDSQLPKDRFSAERLKGVDSTLKIQPAELGDSAVYLCASSLGTGRWETQYFGPGTRLLVL.

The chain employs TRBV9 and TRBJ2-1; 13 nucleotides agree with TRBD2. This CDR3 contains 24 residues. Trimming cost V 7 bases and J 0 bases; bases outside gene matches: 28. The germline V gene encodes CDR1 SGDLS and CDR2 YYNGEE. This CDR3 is CASSPGDRISTPRTSGSSYNEQFF. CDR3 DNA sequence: TGTGCCAGCTCACCAGGCGACAGGATCTCTACCCCCCGGACTAGCGGGAGCTCCTACAATGAGCAGTTCTTC.

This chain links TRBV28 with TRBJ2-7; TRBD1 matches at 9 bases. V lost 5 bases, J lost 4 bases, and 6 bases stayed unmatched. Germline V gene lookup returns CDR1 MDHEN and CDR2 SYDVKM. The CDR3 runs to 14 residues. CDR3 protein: CASSAGTGLYEQYF. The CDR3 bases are TGTGCCAGCAGTGCCGGGACAGGGCTATACGAGCAGTACTTC.

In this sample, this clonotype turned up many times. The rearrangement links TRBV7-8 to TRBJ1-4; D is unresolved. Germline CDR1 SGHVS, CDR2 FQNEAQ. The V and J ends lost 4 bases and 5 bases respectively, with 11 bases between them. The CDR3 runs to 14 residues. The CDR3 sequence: CASSWSSPNEKLFF. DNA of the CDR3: TGTGCCAGCAGCTGGTCCAGTCCCAATGAAAAACTGTTTTTT.

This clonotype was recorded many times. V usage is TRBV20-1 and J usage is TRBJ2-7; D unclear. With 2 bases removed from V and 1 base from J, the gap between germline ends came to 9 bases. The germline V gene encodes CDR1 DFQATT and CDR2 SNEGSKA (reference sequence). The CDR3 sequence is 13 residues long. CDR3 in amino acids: CSARSSSSYEQYF. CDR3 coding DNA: TGCAGTGCTAGATCCAGCTCATCCTACGAGCAGTACTTC.

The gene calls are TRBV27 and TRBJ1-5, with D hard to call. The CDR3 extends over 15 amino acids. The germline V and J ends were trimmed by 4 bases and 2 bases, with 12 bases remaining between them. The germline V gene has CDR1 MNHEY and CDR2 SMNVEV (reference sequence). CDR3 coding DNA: TGTGCCAGCAGTTCATCAATGGCGGGCAATCAGCCCCAGCATTTT. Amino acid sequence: CASSSSMAGNQPQHF.